The present entry profiles one T cell receptor (beta chain) with its context. Profiling relied on immunoSEQ multiplex PCR, and the TCRdb table lists in-frame clones only, not all of them. The top ten hold about 8.2% of the sample, which has approximately 71,000 clones, about 88% seen once. The sample belongs to a study of T cell responses to AZD1222 COVID-19 vaccine. The junction had 6 bases not matched to a gene; V was cut back by 5 bases and J by 3 bases. Germline values: CDR1 MNHEY, CDR2 SMNVEV (reference sequence). The CDR3 has 14 amino acids. The chain links TRBV27 to TRBJ1-2; TRBD1 matches at 7 bases. Sequenced material: peripheral blood, taken on day 0 of AZD1222 vaccination. The receptor's source is an adult in good health. In DNA form, the CDR3 reads TGTGCCAGCAGTGGCCGGACAGGCTACTATGGCTACACCTTC. This encodes CASSGRTGYYGYTF.